This T cell receptor (beta chain) was obtained from a study of vaccination and CD4 T cells after COVID-19. Note on this clonotype: As yet, its antigen is unknown.

The assay that was used to sequence DNA from cultured CD4+ T cells was the Oncomine TCR Beta short-read assay. Each CDR3 protein is one row after TCRdb ran MiXCR on the PCR reads. Of 15,000 to 20,000 distinct CDR3 sequences listed, about half were seen once; the top ten hold less than 25%. The time point denotes: late sampling 161 to 241 days after vaccination in three convalescent patients. Indicated treatment: roughly 10-day PBMC culture with coronavirus spike peptide pools or control peptides (ViraFEST assay). The CDR3 extends over 13 amino acids. The germline V gene has CDR1 SQVTM and CDR2 ANQGSEA. The V gene lost 2 bases and the J gene lost 6 bases, with 13 bases spanning the gap.

The TCR originated in a human donor who had recovered from COVID-19. The chain has TRBV29-1 and TRBJ1-2; D is undetermined. This specimen consisted of CD4+ T cells from blood, cultured in vitro, obtained about 7 months after SARS-CoV-2 vaccination. As DNA, the CDR3 is TGCAGCGTTGAAACGAGGAGGGAGAATGGCTACACCTTC. This sequence encodes CSVETRRENGYTF.